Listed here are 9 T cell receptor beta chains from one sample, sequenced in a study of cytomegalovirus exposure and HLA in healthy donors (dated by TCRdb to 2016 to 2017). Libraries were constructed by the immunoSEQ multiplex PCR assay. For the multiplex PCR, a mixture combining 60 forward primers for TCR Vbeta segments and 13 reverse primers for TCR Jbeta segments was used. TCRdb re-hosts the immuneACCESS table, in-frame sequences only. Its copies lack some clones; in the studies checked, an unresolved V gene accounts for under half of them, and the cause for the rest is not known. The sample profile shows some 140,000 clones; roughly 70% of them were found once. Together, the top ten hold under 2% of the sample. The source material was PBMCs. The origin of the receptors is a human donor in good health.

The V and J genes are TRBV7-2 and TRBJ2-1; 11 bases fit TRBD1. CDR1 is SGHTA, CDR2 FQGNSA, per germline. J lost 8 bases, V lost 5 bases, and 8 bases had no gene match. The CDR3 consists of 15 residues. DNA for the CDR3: TGTGCCAGCAGCACGGGGACAGGGGGGAGCGATGAGCAGTTCTTC. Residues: CASSTGTGGSDEQFF.

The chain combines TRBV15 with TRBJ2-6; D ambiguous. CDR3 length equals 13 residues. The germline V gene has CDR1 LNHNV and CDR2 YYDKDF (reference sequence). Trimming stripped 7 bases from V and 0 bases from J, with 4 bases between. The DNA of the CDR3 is TGTGCCACCAAGAGCTCTGGGGCCAACGTCCTGACTTTC. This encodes CATKSSGANVLTF.

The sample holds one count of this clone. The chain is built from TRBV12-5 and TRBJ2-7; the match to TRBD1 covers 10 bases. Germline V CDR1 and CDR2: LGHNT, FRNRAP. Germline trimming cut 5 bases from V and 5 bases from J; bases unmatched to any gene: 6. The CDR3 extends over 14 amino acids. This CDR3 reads CASGKGQGVDEQYF. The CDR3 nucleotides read TGTGCTAGTGGTAAAGGACAGGGGGTCGACGAGCAGTACTTC. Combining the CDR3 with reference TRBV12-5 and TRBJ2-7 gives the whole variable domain DARVTQTPRHKVTEMGQEVTMRCQPILGHNTVFWYRQTMMQGLELLAYFRNRAPLDDSGMPKDRFSAEMPDATLATLKIQPSEPRDSAVYFCASGKGQGVDEQYFGPGTRLTVT.

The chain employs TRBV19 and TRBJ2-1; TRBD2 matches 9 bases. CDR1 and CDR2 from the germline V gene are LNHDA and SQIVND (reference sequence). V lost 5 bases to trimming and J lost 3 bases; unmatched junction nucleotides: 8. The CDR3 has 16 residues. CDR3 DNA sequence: TGTGCCAGTAGTCCGTGGACTAGCGAAATCTACAATGAGCAGTTCTTC. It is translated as CASSPWTSEIYNEQFF.

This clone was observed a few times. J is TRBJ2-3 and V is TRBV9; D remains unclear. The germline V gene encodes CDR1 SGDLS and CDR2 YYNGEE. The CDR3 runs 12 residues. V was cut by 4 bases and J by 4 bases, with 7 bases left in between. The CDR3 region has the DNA TGTGCCAGCAGCCCCGAGTCAGATACGCAGTATTTT. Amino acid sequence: CASSPESDTQYF.

Here the CDR3 reads CSAGTGEIYEQYF. The CDR3, as DNA: TGCAGCGCTGGGACAGGGGAGATCTACGAGCAGTACTTC. This chain joins TRBV29-1 and TRBJ2-7; 10 bases align to TRBD1. Per germline, CDR1 SQVTM and CDR2 ANQGSEA. With V trimmed by 7 bases and J by 3 bases, 6 bases remained unmatched. The CDR3 loop spans 13 amino acids.

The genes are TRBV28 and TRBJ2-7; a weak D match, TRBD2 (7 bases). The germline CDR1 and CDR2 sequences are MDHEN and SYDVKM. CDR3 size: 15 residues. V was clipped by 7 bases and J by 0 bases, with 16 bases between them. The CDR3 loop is CASIKGGGASYEQYF. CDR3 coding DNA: TGTGCCAGCATCAAGGGGGGAGGGGCCTCCTACGAGCAGTACTTC.

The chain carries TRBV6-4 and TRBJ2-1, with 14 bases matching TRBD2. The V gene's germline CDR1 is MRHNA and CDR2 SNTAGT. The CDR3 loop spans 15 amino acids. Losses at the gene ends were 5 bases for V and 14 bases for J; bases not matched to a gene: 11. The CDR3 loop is CASSPGLAGVVGKFF. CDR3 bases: TGTGCCAGCAGTCCGGGACTAGCGGGAGTAGTGGGCAAGTTCTTC.

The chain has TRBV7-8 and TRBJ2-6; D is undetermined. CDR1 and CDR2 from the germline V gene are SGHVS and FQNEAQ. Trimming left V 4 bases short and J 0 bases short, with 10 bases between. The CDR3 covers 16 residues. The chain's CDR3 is CASSSRGSSGANVLTF. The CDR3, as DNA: TGTGCCAGCAGCTCCAGAGGAAGCTCTGGGGCCAACGTCCTGACTTTC. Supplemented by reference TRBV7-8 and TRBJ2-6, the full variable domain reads GAGVSQSPRYKVAKRGQDVALRCDPISGHVSLFWYQQALGQGPEFLTYFQNEAQLDKSGLPSDRFFAERPEGSVSTLKIQRTQQEDSAVYLCASSSRGSSGANVLTFGAGSRLTVL.